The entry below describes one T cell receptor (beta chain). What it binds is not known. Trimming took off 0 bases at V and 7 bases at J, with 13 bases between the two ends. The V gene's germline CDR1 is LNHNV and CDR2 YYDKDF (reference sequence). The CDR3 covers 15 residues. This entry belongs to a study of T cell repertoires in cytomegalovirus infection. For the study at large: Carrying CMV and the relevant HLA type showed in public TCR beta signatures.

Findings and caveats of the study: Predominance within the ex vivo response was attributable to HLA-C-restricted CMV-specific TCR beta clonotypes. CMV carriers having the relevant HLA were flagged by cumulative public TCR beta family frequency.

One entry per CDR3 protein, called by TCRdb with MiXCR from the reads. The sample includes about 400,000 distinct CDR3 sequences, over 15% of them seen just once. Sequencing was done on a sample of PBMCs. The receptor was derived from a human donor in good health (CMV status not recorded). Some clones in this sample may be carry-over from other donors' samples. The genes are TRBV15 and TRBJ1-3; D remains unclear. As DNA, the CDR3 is TGTGCCACCAGCAGAGACAGAGTCAGCCGTAACACCATATATTTT. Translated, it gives CATSRDRVSRNTIYF.